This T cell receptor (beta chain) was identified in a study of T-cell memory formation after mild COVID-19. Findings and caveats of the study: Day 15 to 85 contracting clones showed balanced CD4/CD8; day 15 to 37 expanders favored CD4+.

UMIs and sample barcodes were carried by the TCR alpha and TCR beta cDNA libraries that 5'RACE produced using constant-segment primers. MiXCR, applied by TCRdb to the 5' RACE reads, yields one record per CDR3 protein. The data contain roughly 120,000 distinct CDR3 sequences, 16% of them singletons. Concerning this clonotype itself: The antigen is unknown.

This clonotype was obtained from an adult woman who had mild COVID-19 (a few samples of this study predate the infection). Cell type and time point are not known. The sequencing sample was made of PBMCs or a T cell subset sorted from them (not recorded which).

CDR3 region: CASSVDNSLETQYF. In nucleotides, the CDR3 is TGTGCCAGCAGCGTAGATAATAGCTTGGAGACCCAGTACTTC. The chain employs TRBV9 and TRBJ2-5; D ambiguous. This CDR3 spans 14 amino acids. The germline V and J ends were trimmed by 0 bases and 5 bases, with 11 bases remaining between them. The germline V gene has CDR1 SGDLS and CDR2 YYNGEE.